This T cell receptor (beta chain) is from a study of shared clonotypes between healthy human individuals (dated by TCRdb to the early 2020s). For the study in its entirety: The cohort included three men and a couple of women between 18 and 49 years of age. For each donor, CD4 naive and CD4 memory were each given three plates, CD8 naive was given two plates, and CD8 memory was given one plate. The study deeply sequenced blood TCR repertoires of about 5 healthy adults to estimate repertoire size and the extent of clonotype sharing between individuals. To increase sequencing depth and limit assay-specific biases, different laboratories used diverse techniques to prepare libraries and sequence TCR repertoires. Each donor's leukapheresis produced roughly between roughly 0.85 and 10 billion PBMCs.

TCR CDR3 regions were amplified from genomic DNA by multiplex PCR using the deep immunoSEQ assay. Genomic DNA extracted from each cell subset was distributed evenly over all wells of several immunoSEQ 96-well plates, and each plate served as one replicate. For sorted subsets, each replicate PCR was loaded with about 0.2 ug genomic DNA, equivalent to roughly 30,000 T cell genomes. Purified libraries were measured with a Qubit 3.0 fluorometer, size-checked on a Bioanalyzer 2100, and measured again with the KAPA Library Quantification kit. Each immunoSEQ 96-well plate was sequenced on its own single-read 150-cycle Illumina NextSeq 550 flow cell. Regarding the original processing steps: The immunoSEQ output contained only junctional sequences without quality scores, so filtering could not match that applied to full-length reads. To assign V/J genes and CDR3, sequences were annotated using PyIR, a Python wrapper for IgBLAST v1.9, with IMGT germline references. Reads were removed for weak V/J assignments (E-value above 1e-6), missing CDR3, stop codons, out-of-frame junctions, or ambiguous translated residues. A V3J clonotype was defined by an identical inferred V gene, J gene, and CDR3 amino acid sequence. The percentage overlap between two repertoires was calculated by dividing the number of shared unique clonotypes by the size of the smaller repertoire. Repertoire richness was assessed with RTK rarefaction, the Chao1 estimator, and Recon v2.1 estimates of unobserved clonotypes. Generation probabilities for all TCRbeta clonotypes obtained by the gDNA method from a handful of donors were computed using OLGA. TCRdb limited this immuneACCESS table to in-frame rearrangements with V and J called. A share of clones is missing; checked studies link under half to unresolved V genes, and the rest is unexplained. V, J and clone size reflect that table, while D and trimming were determined from the DNA. The sample table shows approximately 2.5 million clones, and around 94% are seen once. The ten largest clones capture roughly 0.13% of the sample.

The donors were healthy, HIV-negative adults who had no recently reported acute infections or vaccinations. Every donor was a Caucasian adult living in Nashville, Tennessee, USA. CD4+ T cells were enriched by magnetic negative selection; naive cells were then positively selected on CD45RA, and the negative fraction formed the memory subset. Blood was obtained by leukapheresis, after which PBMCs were separated by Ficoll-Histopaque density gradient centrifugation and cryopreserved in liquid nitrogen vapor phase. Purity and quantity of every magnetically sorted T cell population were checked by analytical flow cytometry. Each sorted fraction had its genomic DNA isolated and then quantified by UV absorbance on a Nanodrop 2000c. What the study reported, not specific to this receptor: Higher generation probabilities were observed for clonotypes shared by all four sorted-subset donors than for non-shared clonotypes. Naive subsets generally had larger estimated clonotype richness than memory subsets did. Because the study included a small number of donors, the genetic and exposure-history diversity represented was limited. Sharing across a few donors was observed for approximately 5% of naive CD4, over 3% of naive CD8, over 2% of memory CD4, and about 0.4% of memory CD8 clonotypes. Pairwise subsampling led to the expectation that sequencing depth would affect the degree of clonotype sharing among donors. Even with the large sequencing depth, rarefaction of the sorted-subset datasets indicated that sequencing was incomplete. Only blood was sampled, and tissue TCR repertoires likely differ from those in blood.

CDR1 KGHSH and CDR2 LQKENI are derived from the germline V gene. V loses 3 bases of germline sequence and J loses 4 bases, and the interval between the two ends is 7 bases. Including the terminal cysteine and phenylalanine, the CDR3 comprises 14 residues. Only the CDR3 DNA stays, 42 bases, in frame from base 1. In this sample, this clone turned up a few times. Its antigen is unknown. No base qualities exist here, and no much larger clone lies one base off it. The sample consisted of naive CD4+ T cells sorted from blood. The cell subset or site label corresponds to: CD45RA+ positively selected. The chain was built from TRBV18 and TRBJ1-6, with a tentative D gene TRBD1 over 5 matching bases. The receptor comes from a man aged 18 to 30 in good health. The CDR3 in this case is CASSPRGYNSPLHF. The sequence in DNA is TGTGCCAGCTCACCTCGGGGGTATAATTCACCCCTCCACTTT.